The TCR beta chain described here comes from a study of cytomegalovirus exposure and HLA in healthy donors. Germline CDR1 is LNHDA and CDR2 is SQIVND (reference sequence). V dropped 5 bases and J dropped 3 bases, with 11 bases sitting between them. The CDR3 spans 14 residues. The PCR was carried out with 60 Vbeta primers and 13 Jbeta primers. The assay was immunoSEQ multiplex PCR, and TCRdb's table has in-frame clones only and misses some. Of roughly 130,000 clones detected, 60% to 85% appear once; the ten largest clones hold 1.5% to 2%. The sequence was obtained from a middle-aged man in good health and CMV-seronegative. The chain recombines TRBV19 with TRBJ1-5; no clear D gene. Sequences were obtained from PBMCs. DNA for the CDR3: TGTGCCAGTAGTTACCGGGAGATCAATCAGCCCCAGCATTTT. Amino acids: CASSYREINQPQHF.